These T cell receptor beta chains were read from a single sample in a study of naive and memory T cell subsets. TCRdb reprocessed the UMI-ligation and nested PCR reads via MiXCR and lists one record per CDR3 protein. The sample includes under 150,000 distinct CDR3 sequences, approximately 17% of them seen just once. The sequenced sample consisted of naive CD4+ T cells from blood. The receptors were gathered from a human donor in good health. Both conserved end residues are part of each CDR3. The order of the fields is D gene, V gene, J gene, clone size, CDR3 protein, CDR3 DNA. A D gene is named only where the DNA matches it firmly. Clone size appears in some rows only: once, few, many, or a class for an expanded clone.

d_gene: NA; v_gene: TRBV20-1; j_gene: TRBJ2-7; abundance: many; CDR3aa: CSASGTSYEQYF; CDR3nt: TGCAGTGCCTCCGGGACAAGCTACGAGCAGTACTTC
d_gene: TRBD2; v_gene: TRBV20-1; j_gene: TRBJ2-7; abundance: NA; CDR3aa: CSARFGLAGSYEQYF; CDR3nt: TGCAGTGCTAGGTTCGGACTAGCGGGCTCCTACGAGCAGTACTTC
d_gene: NA; v_gene: TRBV18; j_gene: TRBJ2-5; abundance: many; CDR3aa: CASSPPGQTEETQYF; CDR3nt: TGTGCCAGCTCACCACCCGGTCAGACGGAAGAGACCCAGTACTTC
d_gene: NA; v_gene: TRBV12-3/TRBV12-4; j_gene: TRBJ1-2; abundance: NA; CDR3aa: CASSQKIGPLLSYTF; CDR3nt: TGTGCCAGCAGCCAAAAAATCGGCCCCCTCTTAAGCTACACCTTC
d_gene: NA; v_gene: TRBV25-1; j_gene: TRBJ2-5; abundance: NA; CDR3aa: CASSEGETQYF; CDR3nt: TGTGCCAGCAGTGAGGGAGAGACCCAGTACTTC
d_gene: NA; v_gene: TRBV28; j_gene: TRBJ1-6; abundance: NA; CDR3aa: CASSYNSPLHF; CDR3nt: TGTGCCAGCAGCTATAATTCACCCCTCCACTTT
d_gene: TRBD1; v_gene: TRBV10-3; j_gene: TRBJ2-1; abundance: once; CDR3aa: CAISDQGTGGRGSRPGQFF; CDR3nt: TGTGCCATCAGTGACCAGGGGACAGGGGGCCGGGGGAGCCGACCGGGGCAGTTCTTC
d_gene: NA; v_gene: TRBV20-1; j_gene: TRBJ2-2; abundance: few; CDR3aa: CSARDSQLTGELFF; CDR3nt: TGCAGTGCTAGAGATTCCCAGCTCACCGGGGAGCTGTTTTTT
d_gene: TRBD1; v_gene: TRBV5-1; j_gene: TRBJ2-5; abundance: NA; CDR3aa: CASSQQGTQETQYF; CDR3nt: TGCGCCAGCAGCCAACAGGGGACCCAAGAGACCCAGTACTTC
d_gene: NA; v_gene: TRBV12-3/TRBV12-4; j_gene: TRBJ2-4; abundance: NA; CDR3aa: CASTDQGGMSKNIQYF; CDR3nt: TGTGCCAGCACCGACCAGGGCGGGATGTCCAAAAACATTCAGTACTTC
d_gene: NA; v_gene: TRBV29-1; j_gene: TRBJ2-2; abundance: few; CDR3aa: CSVEEGGGAGELFF; CDR3nt: TGCAGCGTTGAAGAGGGAGGTGGGGCCGGGGAGCTGTTTTTT
d_gene: NA; v_gene: TRBV19; j_gene: TRBJ1-5; abundance: NA; CDR3aa: CASSRGGAGNQPQHF; CDR3nt: TGTGCCAGTAGTCGTGGGGGTGCCGGCAATCAGCCCCAGCATTTT
d_gene: NA; v_gene: TRBV7-2; j_gene: TRBJ1-1; abundance: NA; CDR3aa: CASSSSSRGGTEAFF; CDR3nt: TGTGCCAGCAGTTCGTCTTCAAGAGGGGGCACTGAAGCTTTCTTT
d_gene: TRBD2; v_gene: TRBV28; j_gene: TRBJ2-5; abundance: NA; CDR3aa: CASTTGTSGRETQYF; CDR3nt: TGTGCCAGCACCACCGGGACTAGTGGTCGAGAGACCCAGTACTTC
d_gene: TRBD1; v_gene: TRBV11-2; j_gene: TRBJ1-6; abundance: few; CDR3aa: CASIVGQGHSPLHF; CDR3nt: TGTGCCAGCATCGTGGGACAGGGGCACTCACCCCTCCACTTT
d_gene: TRBD2; v_gene: TRBV20-1; j_gene: TRBJ2-2; abundance: NA; CDR3aa: CSARDPSGRVTGELFF; CDR3nt: TGCAGTGCTAGAGACCCGAGCGGGAGAGTCACCGGGGAGCTGTTTTTT
d_gene: NA; v_gene: TRBV19; j_gene: TRBJ1-1; abundance: NA; CDR3aa: CASSISGSTEAFF; CDR3nt: TGTGCCAGTAGTATCTCGGGTTCCACTGAAGCTTTCTTT
d_gene: NA; v_gene: TRBV4-1; j_gene: TRBJ1-5; abundance: few; CDR3aa: CASSQAPRRGRNQPQHF; CDR3nt: TGCGCCAGCAGCCAAGCCCCCCGGAGGGGTCGGAATCAGCCCCAGCATTTT
d_gene: NA; v_gene: TRBV20-1; j_gene: TRBJ1-6; abundance: few; CDR3aa: CSALRTGTWDSPLHF; CDR3nt: TGCAGTGCCCTTCGTACGGGGACTTGGGATTCACCCCTCCACTTT
d_gene: TRBD2; v_gene: TRBV2; j_gene: TRBJ2-3; abundance: few; CDR3aa: CASSATSGSSDTQYF; CDR3nt: TGTGCCAGCAGTGCGACTAGCGGGAGCTCAGATACGCAGTATTTT
d_gene: TRBD1; v_gene: TRBV7-8; j_gene: TRBJ1-2; abundance: NA; CDR3aa: CASSAPKTGGNYGYTF; CDR3nt: TGTGCCAGCAGCGCCCCCAAAACAGGGGGCAACTATGGCTACACCTTC
d_gene: NA; v_gene: TRBV7-8; j_gene: TRBJ2-4; abundance: few; CDR3aa: CASSLVPMGAKNIQYF; CDR3nt: TGTGCCAGCAGCTTAGTCCCGATGGGGGCCAAAAACATTCAGTACTTC
d_gene: TRBD2; v_gene: TRBV30; j_gene: TRBJ2-5; abundance: NA; CDR3aa: CAWSGRGLAEQETQYF; CDR3nt: TGTGCCTGGAGTGGGAGGGGACTAGCGGAGCAAGAGACCCAGTACTTC
d_gene: TRBD1; v_gene: TRBV25-1; j_gene: TRBJ2-5; abundance: NA; CDR3aa: CASSLGTAGWGTQYF; CDR3nt: TGTGCCAGCTCACTAGGGACAGCCGGTTGGGGGACCCAGTACTTC
d_gene: NA; v_gene: TRBV7-2; j_gene: TRBJ1-6; abundance: NA; CDR3aa: CASSYTSTGMHF; CDR3nt: TGTGCCAGCAGTTACACGTCAACGGGGATGCACTTT
d_gene: TRBD2; v_gene: TRBV14; j_gene: TRBJ2-7; abundance: few; CDR3aa: CASSLNGLAGWEQYF; CDR3nt: TGTGCCAGCAGCCTAAACGGACTAGCGGGATGGGAGCAGTACTTC
d_gene: TRBD1; v_gene: TRBV20-1; j_gene: TRBJ1-1; abundance: NA; CDR3aa: CSASRGQGKAFF; CDR3nt: TGCAGTGCTAGTCGTGGACAGGGGAAAGCTTTCTTT
d_gene: NA; v_gene: TRBV12-3/TRBV12-4; j_gene: TRBJ2-2; abundance: NA; CDR3aa: CASSLALGWPGELFF; CDR3nt: TGTGCCAGCAGTTTAGCGCTTGGGTGGCCCGGGGAGCTGTTTTTT
d_gene: TRBD2; v_gene: TRBV20-1; j_gene: TRBJ2-3; abundance: NA; CDR3aa: CSAKLAGVGTDTQYF; CDR3nt: TGCAGTGCTAAACTAGCGGGAGTAGGCACAGATACGCAGTATTTT
d_gene: NA; v_gene: TRBV7-3; j_gene: TRBJ2-3; abundance: NA; CDR3aa: CASSSSGGEDTQYF; CDR3nt: TGTGCCAGCAGTTCCTCCGGGGGAGAGGATACGCAGTATTTT
d_gene: TRBD1; v_gene: TRBV10-3; j_gene: TRBJ1-2; abundance: few; CDR3aa: CAAQETGGGYGYTF; CDR3nt: TGTGCCGCACAGGAGACAGGGGGGGGTTATGGCTACACCTTC
d_gene: NA; v_gene: TRBV7-2; j_gene: TRBJ2-3; abundance: few; CDR3aa: CASTLNRADTQYF; CDR3nt: TGTGCCAGCACTTTAAATAGGGCAGATACGCAGTATTTT
d_gene: NA; v_gene: TRBV12-3/TRBV12-4; j_gene: TRBJ2-2; abundance: NA; CDR3aa: CASSLQGTVAGELFF; CDR3nt: TGTGCCAGCAGTTTACAGGGAACGGTAGCCGGGGAGCTGTTTTTT